What follows are 6 T cell receptor beta chains derived from one specimen sequenced in a study of T cells expressing NK-cell markers. No DNA is given; TCRdb re-called the 5' RACE reads and lists each CDR3 protein once. Its table records some 410,000 distinct CDR3 sequences. The sample was blood T cells: a sorted CD56 or NKG2C T cell subset, CD4+ or CD8+ T cells, or bulk PBMC T cells (not recorded which). These TCRs come from a woman aged 18-70 years in good health.

V is TRBV11-2 and J is TRBJ2-1. This CDR3 spans 12 amino acids. CDR1 and CDR2 from the germline V gene are SGHAT and FQNNGV. The CDR3 spells CASSRSRIEQFF. The full variable domain, completed using reference TRBV11-2 and TRBJ2-1, is EAGVAQSPRYKIIEKRQSVAFWCNPISGHATLYWYQQILGQGPKLLIQFQNNGVVDDSQLPKDRFSAERLKGVDSTLKIQPAKLEDSAVYLCASSRSRIEQFFGPGTRLTVL.

CDR3 protein: CASSTGVHVDEQFF. V usage is TRBV14 and J usage is TRBJ2-1; TCRdb designates TRBD1, a call that cannot be tested without DNA. Per germline, CDR1 SGHDN and CDR2 FVKESK. CDR3 length equals 14 residues.

This chain connects TRBV20-1 to TRBJ1-3. Germline V gene lookup returns CDR1 DFQATT and CDR2 SNEGSKA (reference sequence). The CDR3 is made up of 13 amino acids. CDR3 in amino acids: CSANRQGIHTIYF.

The chain is built from TRBV20-1 and TRBJ2-1. The germline CDR1 and CDR2 sequences are DFQATT and SNEGSKA (reference sequence). This CDR3 comprises 12 residues. CDR3 region: CSARVDRHEQFF.

This chain links TRBV6-5 with TRBJ1-2; the TCRdb D gene call, TRBD1, has no DNA to confirm it. Germline V gene lookup returns CDR1 MNHEY and CDR2 SVGAGI. The CDR3 is 17 residues long. CDR3 in amino acids: CASSYSWERVTVFGYTF.

The chain employs TRBV13 and TRBJ2-1; TCRdb outputs TRBD2, but without DNA this stays unchecked. This CDR3 is built from 18 residues. Per germline, CDR1 PRHDT and CDR2 FYEKMQ (reference sequence). Here the CDR3 reads CASSGTSGSAGSVNEQFF.